The rows below give T cell receptor beta chains drawn from one sample of a study of cytomegalovirus exposure and HLA in healthy donors. Here immunoSEQ multiplex PCR was the method, and the copy in TCRdb shows in-frame clones only, minus some. The sample contains around 76,000 clones, around 73% of which appear only once. What was sequenced was PBMCs. Receptor source: a woman aged 40 to 49 in good health and CMV-seropositive. Each CDR3 is given with its conserved first and last residue. Each record gives: V gene, CDR3 protein.

>TRBV6-1
CASSTSDRDEEQYF
>TRBV5-4
CASRSGQGLDTQYF
>TRBV27
CASSRTSGGYNEQFF
>TRBV5-4
CASSLSEGPYEQYF
>TRBV7-9
CASTKAPYEQYF
>TRBV7-8
CASNPDGAEAFF
>TRBV27
CASSPILLRGVAEAFF
>TRBV28
CASRKIDRVYEQYF
>TRBV5-6
CASRPIGGRELFF
>TRBV4-1
CASSPADRNDEQYF
>TRBV9
CASSVGGAGNSPLHF
>TRBV28
CASSFPDYEQYF
>TRBV30
CAWSPLPGFEAFF
>TRBV1
CTSSLRSSGGTDTQYF
>TRBV7-2
CASTPGHANTGELFF
>TRBV30
CAWSLPLAVVHYEQYF
>TRBV7-9
CASSSPIGGTAGELFF
>TRBV28
CASSPYTDTQYF
>TRBV4-1
CASSSTGTGDSYTF
>TRBV7-2
CASSLQANTEAFF
>TRBV28
CASSDRVDEQYF
>TRBV11-2
CASSLVSVNEQYF
>TRBV11-2
CASSSRAGSTEAFF
>TRBV9
CASSVDPSGGPTDTQYF
>TRBV28
CASSLGGRKTQYF
>TRBV7-2
CASSLSSGSVNIQYF
>TRBV15
CATSRDAGGTEAFF
>TRBV5-1
CASSFGTAYEQYF
>TRBV5-6
CASTNQGNQPQHF
>TRBV5-1
CASRPSGLYGYAF
>TRBV5-4
CASSPAGTYNEQFF
>TRBV27
CASSAITGNEQYF
>TRBV14
CASSWTENTEAFF
>TRBV5-1
CASSWTGGEGYGYTF
>TRBV2
CASRGRASYNYEQYF
>TRBV2
CASSNFQETQYF
>TRBV7-3
CASSGRGGNDEQFF
>TRBV5-1
CASSSDRGYSSPLHF
>TRBV6-1
CASHDSFNEKLFF
>TRBV25-1
CASSSGGFHTDTQYF
>TRBV28
CASTSQQANYGYTF
>TRBV19
CASRYIGGYSPLHF
>TRBV7-9
CASSPGGAGQAFF
>TRBV7-2
CASSTGQPGPSGNTIYF
>TRBV5-6
CASSFGATNEKLFF
>TRBV7-9
CASSFQGAREKLFF
>TRBV19
CASSRKLGDEKLFF
>TRBV6-1
CASSSRTFSYEQYF
>TRBV6-1
CASRYQGGTEAFF
>TRBV28
CASRARAGGTSNEQFF
>TRBV4-1
CASSPTPNRGRYEKLFF
>TRBV5-4
CASSRPGGPGEQYF
>TRBV7-9
CSSRLTTEPSTDTQYF
>TRBV4-2
CASSQDRGGGEPTDTQYF